A single sample gave rise to the 16 T cell receptor beta chains below, sequenced in a study of early T cells in non-severe SARS-CoV-2 infection (dated by TCRdb to the early 2020s). The library was built by means of 5' RACE. Sequencing relied on a NextSeq 500. TCRdb ran its own pipeline on the public reads, namely fastp trimming at Q25 and MiXCR clone calling, and kept in-frame beta chains. Under each unique CDR3 protein, matching rows form one entry showing the most common genes and DNA. In this sample the table shows around 56,000 distinct CDR3 sequences, approximately 13% of which occur a single time. In total, the top ten clones hold roughly 8.8% of the sample. The sample here was whole blood, taken at baseline. The source is an adult who was a healthcare worker with PCR-confirmed SARS-CoV-2 infection or an uninfected control (not recorded which).

This clonotype was seen more than once but under ten times. This chain uses TRBV11-3 with TRBJ1-4, with D possibly matching TRBD1 (6 bases). Germline values: CDR1 SGHNT, CDR2 YENEEA. Trimming took 6 bases from V and 8 from J, leaving 10 bases between them. The CDR3 covers 12 residues. CDR3 in amino acids: CASRDSGEKLFF. In DNA form, the CDR3 reads TGTGCCAGCAGGGACAGCGGCGAAAAACTGTTTTTT.

This clonotype was observed a few times. The chain is built from TRBV20-1 and TRBJ2-2, with no clear D. CDR1 is DFQATT and CDR2 is SNEGSKA in the germline V gene (reference sequence). This CDR3 is built from 15 residues. The germline V and J ends were trimmed by 3 bases and 1 base, with 12 bases remaining between them. The DNA for the CDR3 is TGCAGTGCTAGGGCCACAAGCTTGAACACCGGGGAGCTGTTTTTT. Translating it yields CSARATSLNTGELFF.

The chain couples TRBV6-5 to TRBJ1-4, with 7 bases matching TRBD1. The germline gives CDR1 MNHEY, CDR2 SVGAGI. The length of the CDR3 is 15 residues. V lost 6 bases and J lost 8; bases outside the gene matches: 12. CDR3 in amino acids: CASSPSGGGNEKLFF. The CDR3 DNA is TGTGCCAGCAGCCCCTCTGGAGGGGGCAACGAAAAACTGTTTTTT.

The chain has TRBV7-9 and TRBJ2-5; D remains unclear. Deletions cut 6 bases from V and 2 bases from J, with 4 bases between. Germline V gene data show CDR1 as SEHNR and CDR2 as FQNEAQ (reference sequence). This CDR3 comprises 11 residues. CDR3 amino acids: CASRPQETQYF. The CDR3 DNA is TGTGCCAGCAGGCCTCAAGAGACCCAGTACTTC.

The rearrangement joins TRBV6-5 to TRBJ2-7, with 9 positions matching TRBD2. This CDR3 comprises 15 residues. V gave up 2 bases and J gave up 5 bases; unmatched junction bases: 7. Germline V CDR1 and CDR2: MNHEY, SVGAGI. CDR3 loop: CASSYLAGGPHEQYF. The CDR3 DNA reads TGTGCCAGCAGTTACCTGGCGGGAGGGCCCCACGAGCAGTACTTC.

This clonotype occurred many times. The chain recombines TRBV7-2 with TRBJ2-1; D remains ambiguous. Per the germline V gene, CDR1 is SGHTA and CDR2 is FQGNSA. Trimming left V 5 bases short and J 8 bases short, with 7 bases between. There are 11 residues in the CDR3. The CDR3, as DNA: TGTGCCAGCAGCCCGATCCATGAGCAGTTCTTC. It is translated as CASSPIHEQFF.

This clonotype has a handful of counts. Mismatch with germline at one junction end may stem from a read error. Written as DNA, the CDR3 is TGTGCTAGCAGCTGGGGGGAGGGCACCAACTACAATGAGCAGTTCTTC. Translation: CASSWGEGTNYNEQFF. The chain is built from TRBV7-7 and TRBJ2-1, with 7 bases lining up with TRBD2. CDR3 length: 16 residues. Germline V lookup: CDR1 SSHAT, CDR2 FNYEAQ (reference sequence).

In its sample, this clonotype was seen many times. CDR3 in DNA: TGTGCCAGCACCCGGCTAGCGGGAGGTTCAGAGACCCAGTACTTC. Amino acid sequence: CASTRLAGGSETQYF. The chain recombines TRBV7-2 with TRBJ2-5; 11 bases agree with TRBD2. CDR1 is SGHTA, CDR2 FQGNSA, per germline. The CDR3 is 15 residues long. Losses at the gene ends were 7 bases for V and 4 bases for J; bases not matched to a gene: 8.

The chain recombines TRBV5-5 with TRBJ1-2; D might be TRBD1 (5 bases). CDR3 length: 14 amino acids. V was shortened by 4 bases and J by 5 bases, with 15 bases between the two germline ends. Germline CDR1 reads SGHKS; CDR2 reads YYEKEE (reference sequence). The CDR3 region is CASSPGAGEYGYTF. CDR3 bases: TGTGCCAGCAGCCCTGGAGCGGGGGAATATGGCTACACCTTC.

This clonotype is deemed medium-sized (0.01 to 0.1%). The genes are TRBV5-1 and TRBJ1-2; D perhaps matches TRBD1 (6 bases). Trimming took off 3 bases at V and 1 base at J, with 7 bases between the two ends. The germline gives CDR1 SGHRS, CDR2 YFSETQ. There are 13 residues in the CDR3. The CDR3 loop reads CASSWTDNYGYTF. The DNA for the CDR3 is TGCGCCAGCAGCTGGACAGATAACTATGGCTACACCTTC.

The V gene is TRBV29-1, the J gene TRBJ1-1; D unclear. Germline V gene sequence: CDR1 SQVTM, CDR2 ANQGSEA. The CDR3 is 12 residues long. The V and J ends lost 4 bases and 2 bases respectively, with 8 bases between them. The CDR3 reads CSVAVGNTEAFF. In DNA form, the CDR3 reads TGCAGCGTTGCTGTGGGCAACACTGAAGCTTTCTTT.

This clonotype was counted a few times. The genes are TRBV28 and TRBJ1-5, with TRBD1 matching over 9 bases. This CDR3 is 14 amino acids long. Per the germline V gene, CDR1 is MDHEN and CDR2 is SYDVKM. V shed 8 bases, J shed 4 bases, and the junction held 6 bases outside the gene matches. CDR3 DNA sequence: TGTGCCAGCGCCCCAGGGACAGGGAATCAGCCCCAGCATTTT. The encoded protein is CASAPGTGNQPQHF.

This chain connects TRBV18 to TRBJ2-5; possible D gene TRBD2, 5 bases. This CDR3 is 14 amino acids long. CDR1 is KGHSH, CDR2 LQKENI, per germline. V was clipped by 3 bases and J by 2 bases, with 10 bases between them. The DNA of the CDR3 is TGTGCCAGCTCACCCGCGGGTTTTCAAGAGACCCAGTACTTC. Translated: CASSPAGFQETQYF.

The gene calls are TRBV7-2 and TRBJ1-3; D uncertain. Germline V gene lookup returns CDR1 SGHTA and CDR2 FQGNSA. There are 15 residues in the CDR3. Trimming cost V 1 base and J 1 base, with 8 bases left between them. The CDR3 here is CASSLEGVSGNTIYF. CDR3 bases: TGTGCCAGCAGCTTAGAAGGCGTATCTGGAAACACCATATATTTT.

The V and J genes are TRBV27 and TRBJ1-3; the D is unclear. This CDR3 region has 13 residues. CDR1 and CDR2 (germline): MNHEY, SMNVEV (reference sequence). With 5 bases removed from V and 7 bases from J, the gap between germline ends came to 12 bases. This chain's CDR3 is CASSTGPRNTIYF. CDR3 nucleotide sequence: TGTGCCAGCAGTACCGGGCCGCGGAACACCATATATTTT.

This clonotype was detected only a few times. The chain joins TRBV5-1 to TRBJ2-7, with D possibly matching TRBD2 (7 bases). Germline V lookup: CDR1 SGHRS, CDR2 YFSETQ. The V gene lost 0 bases and the J gene lost 6 bases, with 19 bases spanning the gap. This CDR3 is 16 amino acids long. CDR3 nucleotide sequence: TGCGCCAGCAGCTTGGGGCAACGGGGGGCGCCGTCCGAGCAGTACTTC. Its protein product is CASSLGQRGAPSEQYF.